This section outlines one T cell receptor (beta chain) sequence together with its context. The antigen is undetermined. This specimen comes from a study of graft-versus-host responses after intestinal transplantation. Notes on the study in general: Individuals who had graft-donor T cell macrochimerism had allografts that showed high graft-versus-host to host-versus-graft clonal ratios.

The repertoire was sequenced with immunoSEQ multiplex PCR; TCRdb's copy has only in-frame clones and lacks some. The sample consists of around 25,000 clones, about 80% of them appearing once. V gave up 6 bases and J gave up 4 bases; unmatched junction bases: 5. The CDR3 has 13 amino acids. CDR1 and CDR2 from the germline V gene are LNHDA and SQIVND (reference sequence). This clonotype was obtained from a human donor who received an intestinal transplant. This specimen was unstimulated CD4+ T cells sorted from spleen or lymph node cells, taken before intestinal transplant. The chain employs TRBV19 and TRBJ1-2; TRBD1 agrees at 7 bases. This CDR3 reads CASSTRDSYGYTF. The CDR3 DNA sequence: TGTGCCAGTAGCACTCGGGACAGCTATGGCTACACCTTC.